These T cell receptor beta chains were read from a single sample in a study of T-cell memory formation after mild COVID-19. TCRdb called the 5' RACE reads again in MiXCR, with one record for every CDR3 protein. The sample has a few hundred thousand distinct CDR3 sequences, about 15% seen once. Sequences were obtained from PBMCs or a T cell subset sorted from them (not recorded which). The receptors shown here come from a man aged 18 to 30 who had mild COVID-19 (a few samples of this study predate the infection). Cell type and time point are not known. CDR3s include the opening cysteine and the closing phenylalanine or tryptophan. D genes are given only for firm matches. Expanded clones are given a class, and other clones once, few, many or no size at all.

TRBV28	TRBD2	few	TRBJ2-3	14	CASSFSGVADTQYF	TGTGCCAGCAGTTTTAGCGGGGTGGCAGATACGCAGTATTTT
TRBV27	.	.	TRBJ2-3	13	CASSLNTWDTQYF	TGTGCCAGCAGTTTGAACACATGGGATACGCAGTATTTT
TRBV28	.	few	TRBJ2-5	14	CASSFGRTRATQYF	TGTGCCAGCAGTTTTGGTCGGACGCGAGCGACCCAGTACTTC
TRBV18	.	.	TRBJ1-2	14	CASSPTPGDYGYTF	TGTGCCAGCTCACCAACTCCAGGGGACTATGGCTACACCTTC
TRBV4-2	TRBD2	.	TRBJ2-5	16	CASSHGGGAGAETQYF	TGTGCCAGCAGCCACGGCGGGGGGGCCGGCGCTGAGACCCAGTACTTC
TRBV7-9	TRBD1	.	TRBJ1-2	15	CASSRAGTGFSGYTF	TGTGCCAGCAGCCGAGCAGGGACAGGGTTTAGTGGCTACACCTTC
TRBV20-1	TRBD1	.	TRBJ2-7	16	CSARDNTGARIYEQYF	TGCAGTGCTAGAGATAATACAGGGGCCCGCATCTACGAGCAGTACTTC
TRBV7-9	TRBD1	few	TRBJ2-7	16	CASSLAGTGGGYEQYF	TGTGCCAGCAGCTTAGCGGGAACAGGGGGCGGGTACGAGCAGTACTTC
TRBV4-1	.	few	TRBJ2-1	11	CGLSQYNEQFF	TGCGGCCTGTCCCAATACAATGAGCAGTTCTTC
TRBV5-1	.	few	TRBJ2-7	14	CASSPPDKLYEQYF	TGCGCCAGCAGCCCACCGGACAAACTCTACGAGCAGTACTTC
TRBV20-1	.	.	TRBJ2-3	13	CSASSTGTDTQYF	TGCAGTGCTAGCTCTACAGGGACAGATACGCAGTATTTT
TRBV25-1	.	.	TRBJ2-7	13	CARGVDTPYEQYF	TGTGCCAGAGGGGTGGATACACCCTACGAGCAGTACTTC
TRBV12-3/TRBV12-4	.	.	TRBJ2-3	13	CASSFSRPYTQYF	TGTGCCAGCAGTTTTAGTAGACCCTATACGCAGTATTTT
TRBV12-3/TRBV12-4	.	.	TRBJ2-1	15	CASSNWGGVYNEQFF	TGTGCCAGCAGCAACTGGGGCGGGGTTTACAATGAGCAGTTCTTC
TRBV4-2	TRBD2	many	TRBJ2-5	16	CASSQGRRGMQETQYF	TGTGCCAGCAGCCAAGGTCGGCGGGGGATGCAAGAGACCCAGTACTTC
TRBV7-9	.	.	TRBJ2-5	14	CASSLIQVQETQYF	TGTGCCAGCAGCTTAATACAGGTCCAAGAGACCCAGTACTTC
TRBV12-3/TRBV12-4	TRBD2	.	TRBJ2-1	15	CASSETSGGGREQFF	TGTGCCAGCAGCGAGACTAGCGGGGGGGGTAGGGAGCAGTTCTTC
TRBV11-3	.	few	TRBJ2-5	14	CASSFSGPGETQYF	TGTGCCAGCAGCTTCTCGGGGCCGGGGGAGACCCAGTACTTC
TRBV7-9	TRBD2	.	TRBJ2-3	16	CASSARTSGSTDTQYF	TGTGCCAGCAGCGCACGGACTAGCGGGTCCACAGATACGCAGTATTTT
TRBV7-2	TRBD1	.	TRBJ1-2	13	CASSGQGADGYTF	TGTGCCAGCAGCGGACAGGGGGCGGATGGCTACACCTTC
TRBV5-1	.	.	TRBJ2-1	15	CASTLPTPGSNEQFF	TGCGCCAGCACCCTCCCAACCCCAGGGTCAAATGAGCAGTTCTTC
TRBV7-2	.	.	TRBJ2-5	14	CASSGRQLQETQYF	TGTGCCAGCAGCGGGAGGCAGCTCCAAGAGACCCAGTACTTC
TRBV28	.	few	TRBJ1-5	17	CASSSYYRVTSNQPQHF	TGTGCCAGCAGTTCCTACTACAGGGTAACTAGCAATCAGCCCCAGCATTTT
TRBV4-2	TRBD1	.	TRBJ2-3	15	CASSQNRGVTDTQYF	TGTGCCAGCAGCCAGAACAGGGGAGTGACAGATACGCAGTATTTT
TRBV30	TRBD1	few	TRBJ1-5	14	CAWSVQGVDQPQHF	TGTGCCTGGAGTGTACAGGGGGTCGATCAGCCCCAGCATTTT
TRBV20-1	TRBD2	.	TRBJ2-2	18	CSARGLAGGPDSVGELFF	TGCAGTGCTAGAGGACTAGCGGGGGGGCCCGATAGTGTCGGGGAGCTGTTTTTT
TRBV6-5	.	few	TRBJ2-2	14	CASSYSTPTGELFF	TGTGCCAGCAGTTACTCGACACCCACCGGGGAGCTGTTTTTT
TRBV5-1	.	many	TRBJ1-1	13	CASSFRGGTEAFF	TGCGCCAGCAGCTTTCGGGGTGGCACTGAAGCTTTCTTT
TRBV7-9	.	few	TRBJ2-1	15	CASSSLGGQIGEQFF	TGTGCCAGCAGCTCCCTTGGCGGCCAGATAGGGGAGCAGTTCTTC
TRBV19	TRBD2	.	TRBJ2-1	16	CATHLTGGSSYNEQFF	TGTGCCACACACTTGACGGGCGGGAGCTCCTACAATGAGCAGTTCTTC
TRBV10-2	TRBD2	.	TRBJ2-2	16	CASSGFKRGITGELFF	TGCGCCAGCAGCGGGTTCAAGCGGGGAATCACCGGGGAGCTGTTTTTT
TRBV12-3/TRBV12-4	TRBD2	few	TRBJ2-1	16	CASTDQNAIGGDEQFF	TGTGCCAGCACTGATCAAAATGCGATCGGGGGGGATGAGCAGTTCTTC
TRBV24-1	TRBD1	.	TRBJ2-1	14	CATSGGQGDNEQFF	TGTGCCACCAGTGGGGGACAGGGAGACAATGAGCAGTTCTTC
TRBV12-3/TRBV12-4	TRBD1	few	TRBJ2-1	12	CASMTGSAEQFF	TGTGCCAGCATGACAGGGTCCGCTGAGCAGTTCTTC
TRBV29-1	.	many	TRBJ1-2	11	CSVTGYYGYTF	TGCAGCGTAACGGGGTACTATGGCTACACCTTC
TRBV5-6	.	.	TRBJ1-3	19	CASSLFGFRDINSGNTIYF	TGTGCCAGCAGCTTGTTTGGGTTTCGGGACATCAACTCTGGAAACACCATATATTTT
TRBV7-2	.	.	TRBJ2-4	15	CASSFARLAKNIQYF	TGTGCCAGCAGCTTTGCCAGGCTAGCCAAAAACATTCAGTACTTC
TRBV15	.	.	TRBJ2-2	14	CATSSTGWTGELFF	TGTGCCACCAGCAGTACGGGATGGACCGGGGAGCTGTTTTTT
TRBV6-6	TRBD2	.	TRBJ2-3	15	CASSYGAGRADTQYF	TGTGCCAGCAGTTACGGGGCAGGGAGGGCAGATACGCAGTATTTT
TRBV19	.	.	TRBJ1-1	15	CASRQWEGENTEAFF	TGTGCCAGTAGGCAGTGGGAGGGGGAGAACACTGAAGCTTTCTTT
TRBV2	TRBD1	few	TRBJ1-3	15	CASSGDRGLGNTIYF	TGTGCCAGCAGTGGGGACAGGGGGCTTGGAAACACCATATATTTT
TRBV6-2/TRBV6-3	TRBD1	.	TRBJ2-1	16	CASSYSRDRDRMSQFF	TGTGCCAGCAGTTACTCTCGGGATAGGGACAGGATGAGTCAGTTCTTC